This entry lists 29 T cell receptor beta chains sequenced from one sample in a study of cytomegalovirus exposure and HLA in healthy donors. It was with 60 Vbeta and 13 Jbeta primers that the PCR ran. Data came from immunoSEQ multiplex PCR; TCRdb stores just in-frame clones and leaves some out. The sample lists hundreds of thousands of clones; about 66% were seen once. The sample consisted of PBMCs. The receptor source for this set is a female donor in good health and CMV-seronegative.

This clone occurred a few times. The CDR3 is CASRGLAGNNEQFF. The CDR3 nucleotides are TGTGCCAGCAGGGGACTAGCGGGCAACAATGAGCAGTTCTTC. The chain has TRBV28 and TRBJ2-1; 12 bases are a match to TRBD2. The trim removed 6 bases at V and 5 bases at J, leaving 2 bases unmatched. The CDR3 covers 14 residues. CDR1 and CDR2 from the germline V gene are MDHEN and SYDVKM. Drawing the rest from reference TRBV28 and TRBJ2-1, the complete variable domain is DVKVTQSSRYLVKRTGEKVFLECVQDMDHENMFWYRQDPGLGLRLIYFSYDVKMKEKGDIPEGYSVSREKKERFSLILESASTNQTSMYLCASRGLAGNNEQFFGPGTRLTVL.

In its sample, this clone was seen once. The genes are TRBV7-2 and TRBJ1-2; no definite D call. Between the trimmed V and J ends, which lost 1 base and 5 bases, there was a span of 8 bases. Germline lookup yields CDR1 SGHTA and CDR2 FQGNSA. The length of the CDR3 is 13 residues. In nucleotides, the CDR3 is TGTGCCAGCAGCTTAGATAGTCTTTATGGCTACACCTTC. It is translated as CASSLDSLYGYTF.

This clone was seen only once. V is TRBV5-1 and J is TRBJ2-7, with TRBD2 matching over 9 bases. Germline V gene sequence: CDR1 SGHRS, CDR2 YFSETQ. Trimming at V came to 2 bases and at J to 4 bases, leaving 4 bases not matched to a gene. This CDR3 has 14 amino acids. CDR3 in DNA: TGCGCCAGCAGCTTTAGCGGGAGTGGGTACGAGCAGTACTTC. Translated, it gives CASSFSGSGYEQYF.

The sample holds one count of this clone. The chain employs TRBV5-1 and TRBJ2-1, with TRBD1 identical over 12 bases. This CDR3 is 14 amino acids long. Per germline, CDR1 SGHRS and CDR2 YFSETQ. J gave up 8 bases and V 4 bases, and 4 bases lay outside the gene matches. The CDR3 here is CASSRDRGRDEQFF. Here the CDR3 DNA reads TGCGCCAGCAGCCGGGACAGGGGGCGGGATGAGCAGTTCTTC.

V usage is TRBV6-1 and J usage is TRBJ1-4, with D unresolved. Germline V gives CDR1 MNHNS, CDR2 SASEGT. V lost 3 bases, J lost 14 bases, and 13 bases lay in between. The CDR3 has 12 residues. The CDR3 is CASSERLIELFF. The CDR3 nucleotides are TGTGCCAGCAGTGAGAGGCTGATAGAGCTGTTTTTT.

The chain links TRBV6-6 to TRBJ1-2; tentatively, D is TRBD1 (5 bases). This CDR3 has 16 amino acids. V was pared by 0 bases and J by 0 bases, with 11 bases between. Germline V gene lookup returns CDR1 MNHNY and CDR2 SVGAGI (reference sequence). CDR3: CASSYSSTGANYGYTF. In DNA, the CDR3 is TGTGCCAGCAGTTACTCGTCAACAGGTGCTAACTATGGCTACACCTTC.

The chain uses TRBV11-2 and TRBJ2-5, with D unresolved. Looked up from germline, CDR1 is SGHAT and CDR2 is FQNNGV. This CDR3 has 15 amino acids. V gave up 2 bases and J gave up 2 bases, with 12 bases separating them. CDR3 residues: CASSLSGRKQETQYF. The CDR3 nucleotides are TGTGCCAGCAGCTTATCAGGCAGGAAGCAAGAGACCCAGTACTTC.

J is TRBJ2-6 and V is TRBV6-5, with 10 bases matching TRBD1. This CDR3 comprises 15 residues. The trim removed 8 bases at V and 2 bases at J, leaving 3 bases unmatched. Germline CDR1 and CDR2: MNHEY and SVGAGI. The CDR3 nucleotides read TGTGCCAGCGGGACAGGGGTCACTGGGGCCAACGTCCTGACTTTC. This translates into CASGTGVTGANVLTF.

This clone occurred a few times. The V and J genes are TRBV6-5 and TRBJ1-2; D ambiguous. V lost 2 bases to trimming and J lost 7 bases, with 14 bases between them. The CDR3 loop spans 14 amino acids. Germline V CDR1 and CDR2: MNHEY, SVGAGI. This CDR3 is CASSYPGGMGGYTF. Here the CDR3 DNA reads TGTGCCAGCAGTTACCCTGGCGGGATGGGTGGCTACACCTTC.

The chain has TRBV9 and TRBJ2-5; the D gene is possibly TRBD1 (6 bases). Germline values: CDR1 SGDLS, CDR2 YYNGEE. Trimming left V 0 bases short and J 1 base short, with 13 bases between. The CDR3 is made up of 16 amino acids. CDR3 nucleotide sequence: TGTGCCAGCAGCGTAGGCGTGGGGGCCCGCCAAGAGACCCAGTACTTC. Its protein is CASSVGVGARQETQYF.

This chain connects TRBV21-1 to TRBJ1-1; the table assigns TRBD1, which was not confirmed against the DNA. TRBV21-1 is a listed pseudogene. The CDR3 covers 15 residues. The CDR3, as DNA: TGTGCCAGCAGCAAAGTGGGACAAGCGAACACTGAAGCTTTCTTT. It encodes CASSKVGQANTEAFF.

J is TRBJ2-7 and V is TRBV11-3, with a weak D call TRBD2 (6 bases). The CDR3 sequence is 15 residues long. CDR1 SGHNT and CDR2 YENEEA come from the germline V gene. V gave up 1 base and J gave up 6 bases, with 16 bases separating them. Written as DNA, the CDR3 is TGTGCCAGCAGCTTAGCGGGAGCTAAGATCCCCGAGCAGTACTTC. Translating it yields CASSLAGAKIPEQYF.

A note on this clone: The junction differs from germline at one of its ends, possibly a read error. The chain links TRBV7-9 to TRBJ2-1, with 11 bases fitting TRBD2. Germline V CDR1 and CDR2: SEHNR, FQNEAQ (reference sequence). The CDR3 has 16 residues. The chain's CDR3 is CSSSLIGLAGGDEQFF. The CDR3 coding sequence is TGTTCCAGCAGCTTAATTGGGCTAGCGGGAGGAGATGAGCAGTTCTTC.

In its sample, this clone was seen a few times. V gene TRBV15 combines with J gene TRBJ2-1; D perhaps matches TRBD2 (5 bases). The V gene lost 1 base and the J gene lost 4 bases, with 8 bases spanning the gap. Germline values: CDR1 LNHNV, CDR2 YYDKDF (reference sequence). The CDR3 loop spans 14 amino acids. The CDR3 protein is CATSRGPGYNEQFF. The CDR3 DNA is TGTGCCACCAGCAGAGGGCCGGGGTACAATGAGCAGTTCTTC.

Worth noting for this clone: Mismatch with germline at one junction end may stem from a read error. The chain is built from TRBV7-9 and TRBJ2-7; D is perhaps TRBD2 (6 bases). The CDR3 contains 15 residues. Looked up from germline, CDR1 is SEHNR and CDR2 is FQNEAQ (reference sequence). CDR3 loop: CSSSSPGTQGYEQYF. The CDR3 DNA sequence: TGTTCCAGCAGTTCCCCCGGGACTCAGGGCTACGAGCAGTACTTC.

V gene TRBV11-3 combines with J gene TRBJ2-7; 9 bases match TRBD1. The germline V gene encodes CDR1 SGHNT and CDR2 YENEEA. V shed 7 bases, J shed 6 bases, and the junction held 10 bases outside the gene matches. The CDR3 is 14 amino acids. CDR3 in amino acids: CASTLWGQGVEQYF. The CDR3 DNA is TGTGCCAGCACCCTCTGGGGACAGGGAGTCGAGCAGTACTTC. Full variable domain (remainder filled in from reference TRBV11-3 and TRBJ2-7): EAGVVQSPRYKIIEKKQPVAFWCNPISGHNTLYWYLQNLGQGPELLIRYENEEAVDDSQLPKDRFSAERLKGVDSTLKIQPAELGDSAVYLCASTLWGQGVEQYFGPGTRLTVT.

This clone was counted between two and nine times. The V call is TRBV9, the J call TRBJ1-2; 7 nucleotides agree with TRBD1. The junction had 11 bases not matched to a gene; V was cut back by 2 bases and J by 4 bases. This CDR3 region has 16 residues. Germline CDR1 reads SGDLS; CDR2 reads YYNGEE. The CDR3 reads CASSVGPTGQPYGYTF. CDR3 nucleotides: TGTGCCAGCAGCGTGGGTCCTACGGGACAGCCCTATGGCTACACCTTC.

V and J are TRBV30 and TRBJ2-1; maybe TRBD2 (5 bases). The germline V gene encodes CDR1 GTSNPN and CDR2 SVGIG (reference sequence). The CDR3 is 14 residues long. Deletions cut 7 bases from V and 0 bases from J, with 13 bases between. CDR3 loop: CAYLHGSSYNEQFF. The CDR3 nucleotides are TGTGCCTACCTTCATGGGAGCTCCTACAATGAGCAGTTCTTC. Full variable domain (outside the CDR3, taken from reference TRBV30 and TRBJ2-1): SQTIHQWPATLVQPVGSPLSLECTVEGTSNPNLYWYRQAAGRGLQLLFYSVGIGQISSEVPQNLSASRPQDRQFILSSKKLLLSDSGFYLCAYLHGSSYNEQFFGPGTRLTVL.

The rearrangement uses TRBV5-6 and TRBJ1-1, with 8 bases lining up with TRBD1. Germline CDR1 is SGHDT and CDR2 is YYEEEE. The CDR3 is 16 amino acids. The V segment lost 2 bases and the J segment 3 bases; nucleotides outside the gene matches: 9. CDR3: CASSFRNRGYYTEAFF. CDR3 DNA: TGTGCCAGCAGCTTCCGAAACAGGGGGTATTACACTGAAGCTTTCTTT.

The chain employs TRBV15 and TRBJ1-2, with D possibly matching TRBD1 (6 bases). V lost 0 bases and J 8 bases, leaving 22 bases between the germline ends. CDR1 and CDR2 from the germline V gene are LNHNV and YYDKDF (reference sequence). The CDR3 has 17 amino acids. The CDR3 is CATSRDWRGALTIGYTF. The DNA for the CDR3 is TGTGCCACCAGCAGAGATTGGCGGGGGGCCTTAACTATCGGCTACACCTTC.

V gene TRBV5-4 combines with J gene TRBJ2-5, with TRBD2 matching 14 bases. The CDR3 spans 17 residues. CDR1 is SGHNT, CDR2 YYREEE, per germline (reference sequence). V gave up 2 bases and J gave up 5 bases; unmatched junction bases: 8. The CDR3: CASSLPGLAGVSETQYF. For the CDR3, the DNA is TGTGCCAGCAGCTTACCGGGACTAGCGGGAGTATCGGAGACCCAGTACTTC.

V is TRBV10-2 and J is TRBJ2-7; 9 nucleotides agree with TRBD2. Trimming took 5 bases from V and 3 from J; bases not matched to a gene: 8. The CDR3 loop spans 15 amino acids. CDR1 and CDR2 (germline): WSHSY, SAAADI. DNA for the CDR3: TGCGCCAGCAGTCAACCGGGACTAGCTGACTACGAGCAGTACTTC. It encodes CASSQPGLADYEQYF.

The chain links TRBV18 to TRBJ2-2; no clear D gene. Germline V gene lookup returns CDR1 KGHSH and CDR2 LQKENI. The CDR3 totals 13 residues. V lost 6 bases and J lost 0, with 5 bases in between. The CDR3 here is CASSQSNTGELFF. The CDR3 nucleotides are TGTGCCAGCTCGCAGTCGAACACCGGGGAGCTGTTTTTT. Full variable domain (outside the CDR3, taken from reference TRBV18 and TRBJ2-2): NAGVMQNPRHLVRRRGQEARLRCSPMKGHSHVYWYRQLPEEGLKFMVYLQKENIIDESGMPKERFSAEFPKEGPSILRIQQVVRGDSAAYFCASSQSNTGELFFGEGSRLTVL.

The rearrangement uses TRBV4-1 and TRBJ1-1; 7 nucleotides agree with TRBD1. V shed 1 base and J 8 bases; nucleotides not matched to a gene: 7. Germline V gene lookup returns CDR1 MGHRA and CDR2 YSYEKL. This CDR3 contains 14 residues. In DNA form, the CDR3 reads TGCGCCAGCAGCCAAGTCCCGACAGGGTACGAAGCTTTCTTT. It encodes CASSQVPTGYEAFF.

This chain uses TRBV5-1 with TRBJ2-5, with D hard to call. The end of the DNA aligns better with TRBJ2-7, so the J call may be wrong. CDR1 is SGHRS and CDR2 is YFSETQ in the germline V gene. The CDR3 consists of 14 residues. The CDR3 nucleotides read TGCGCCAGCAGCCCAACCGGAAGCGTTGGCGAGCAGTACTTC. As protein: CASSPTGSVGEQYF.

This rearrangement joins TRBV6-5 to TRBJ2-1; the D is unclear. Germline V gene lookup returns CDR1 MNHEY and CDR2 SVGAGI. The CDR3 contains 16 residues. V lost 0 bases, J lost 5 bases, and 14 bases lay in between. The CDR3 nucleotides read TGTGCCAGCAGTTACTCGTATCGGGTAGGCAACAATGAGCAGTTCTTC. Its translation: CASSYSYRVGNNEQFF.

Concerning this clone itself: The sample contains more than one DNA sequence encoding this CDR3. The chain links TRBV28 to TRBJ1-2, with D possibly being TRBD1 (5 bases). The CDR3 spans 14 residues. The germline gives CDR1 MDHEN, CDR2 SYDVKM. V shed 6 bases and J shed 5 bases, with 16 bases lying between them. This chain's CDR3 is CASSLFGGGYGYTF. CDR3 coding DNA: TGTGCCAGCAGCCTCTTTGGGGGGGGGTATGGCTACACCTTC.

The CDR3: CASSEPGGGSSYEQYF. The CDR3 nucleotides read TGCGCCAGCAGTGAGCCCGGCGGGGGGAGCTCCTACGAGCAGTACTTC. V usage is TRBV10-2 and J usage is TRBJ2-7; TRBD2 aligns across 8 bases. The CDR3 runs 16 residues. The germline V gene encodes CDR1 WSHSY and CDR2 SAAADI. The junction had 6 bases not matched to a gene; V was cut back by 2 bases and J by 0 bases.

The rearrangement links TRBV2 to TRBJ2-1; 7 bases align to TRBD2. Germline CDR1 reads SNHLY; CDR2 reads FYNNEI. This CDR3 is built from 13 residues. J gave up 7 bases and V 4 bases, and 4 bases lay outside the gene matches. DNA for the CDR3: TGTGCCAGCAGTGGCGGGAGAGTTAATGAGCAGTTCTTC. Translated: CASSGGRVNEQFF.